A selection of T cell receptor beta chains follows, all from one sample in a study of blood T cell repertoires in COVID-19. TCRdb's table, derived via immunoSEQ multiplex PCR, lists solely in-frame clones and lacks some. This table holds approximately 82,000 clones, roughly four fifths found once. Sequenced sample: peripheral blood. The source of these receptors is a human donor in a cohort sampled during active COVID-19. Each CDR3 is given with its conserved first and last residue. The D gene is left open where the match is weak. Size is stated for part of the rows, as once, few or many counts, or as a class when the clone is expanded.

>TRBD2|NA|TRBJ2-1|TRBV2
TGTGCCAGCCCACGGGCGGGGGGCCCTACCTACAATGAGCAGTTCTTC
CASPRAGGPTYNEQFF
>NA|NA|TRBJ2-2|TRBV5-1
TGCGCCAGCAGCCAGTACGCGGCCCAGAACACCGGGGAGCTGTTTTTT
CASSQYAAQNTGELFF
>TRBD1|many|TRBJ2-7|TRBV4-3
TGCGCCAGCAGCCAAGCTACCTCCCGACAGGGCATCCCCTACGAGCAGTACTTC
CASSQATSRQGIPYEQYF
>TRBD1|NA|TRBJ2-5|TRBV2
TGTGCCAGCAGTGGAGGGGGCTTAAGGACCCAGTACTTC
CASSGGGLRTQYF
>TRBD2|once|TRBJ2-1|TRBV5-1
TGCGCCAGCAGCTCTAGCGGTAGCTCCTACAATGAGCAGTTCTTC
CASSSSGSSYNEQFF
>NA|NA|TRBJ2-7|TRBV2
TGTGCCACTCGTCTGGGGGGGCTCGAGCAGTACTTC
CATRLGGLEQYF
>NA|few|TRBJ1-2|TRBV4-1
TGCGCCAGCAGGCCACGACTTGGGGAGGGCTATGGCTACACCTTC
CASRPRLGEGYGYTF
>NA|NA|TRBJ2-1|TRBV10-3
TGTGCCATCAGTGAGATAGTAGACATTTACAATGAGCAGTTCTTC
CAISEIVDIYNEQFF
>NA|NA|TRBJ2-2|TRBV7-9
TGTGCCAGCAGCTTGGACAGCTACTCGAACACCGGGGAGCTGTTTTTT
CASSLDSYSNTGELFF
>NA|few|TRBJ2-7|TRBV7-9
TGTGCCAGCAGCTTAGGAGGTGAAGAGTACGAGCAGTACTTC
CASSLGGEEYEQYF
>NA|NA|TRBJ2-1|TRBV6-2/TRBV6-3
TGTGCCAGCAGTTTCCCAGGCCTCTCCTACAATGAGCAGTTCTTC
CASSFPGLSYNEQFF
>TRBD1|few|TRBJ1-5|TRBV15
TGTGCCACCAGCAGAGATAGGCAGGGGGCAGGACAGCCCCAGCATTTT
CATSRDRQGAGQPQHF
>TRBD1|NA|TRBJ2-7|TRBV28
TGTGCCAGCAGTTTCTCGGGCAGGGGGGAGCAGTACTTC
CASSFSGRGEQYF
>NA|once|TRBJ1-6|TRBV21-1
TGTGCCAGCAGCAAAGAGTGGGATATTCGACAGGGGTCCTATAATTCACCCCTCCACTTT
CASSKEWDIRQGSYNSPLHF
>NA|few|TRBJ1-1|TRBV28
TGTGCCAGCAGTTTAGGCAGACAGAACACTGAAGCTTTCTTT
CASSLGRQNTEAFF
>NA|NA|TRBJ2-2|TRBV6-5
TGTGCCAGCGGACCCGGGAGCCCCGGGGAGCTGTTTTTT
CASGPGSPGELFF
>NA|NA|TRBJ2-2|TRBV27
TGTGCCAGCAGCCGGGGATCAAGGAGAACCGGGGAGCTGTTTTTT
CASSRGSRRTGELFF
>NA|NA|TRBJ1-1|TRBV6-2/TRBV6-3
TGTGCCAGCAGTTACGTGCCGGGGACTGAAGCTTTCTTT
CASSYVPGTEAFF
>TRBD1|NA|TRBJ1-1|TRBV28
TGTGCCAGCAGTTTAGGGTTATGGACAGGCAACCCCGGGGGCACTGAAGCTTTCTTT
CASSLGLWTGNPGGTEAFF
>NA|NA|TRBJ1-4|TRBV11-2
TGTGCCAGCAGCTTAGCCAGGGGCGGGAGGACTAATGAAAAACTGTTTTTT
CASSLARGGRTNEKLFF
>TRBD2|NA|TRBJ2-1|TRBV18
TGTGCCAGCTCACCCCTAGGGAAGCGGGGTTCCTACAATGAGCAGTTCTTC
CASSPLGKRGSYNEQFF
>NA|NA|TRBJ1-3|TRBV25-1
TGTGCCAGCAGTGATCGACAGGCTCTCTCTGGAAACACCATATATTTT
CASSDRQALSGNTIYF
>TRBD2|NA|TRBJ2-3|TRBV5-1
TGCGCCAGCAGCCAGATGAGCGGGGGGGCAGCAGATACGCAGTATTTT
CASSQMSGGAADTQYF
>TRBD2|NA|TRBJ2-3|TRBV28
TGTGCCAGCACCGGGGGGGATACGCAGTATTTT
CASTGGDTQYF
>TRBD1|NA|TRBJ2-7|TRBV3-1/TRBV3-2
TGTGCCAGCAGTCCTGAAAGGGGGCGAGGAGGCGAGCAGTACTTC
CASSPERGRGGEQYF